One and the same sample provided the 23 T cell receptor beta chains below, sequenced in a study of blood T cell repertoires in COVID-19 (dated by TCRdb to 2018 to 2020). Library creation used the immunoSEQ multiplex PCR assay. Imported from immuneACCESS, the table was reduced by TCRdb to in-frame sequences with V and J called. These copies leave out some clones; in studies compared against another copy, an unresolved V gene accounts for under half, and the cause of the remainder is not known. The sample table contains about 270,000 clones; only one count was recorded for roughly 89% of them. Clones ranked in the top ten supply around 2% of the sample. Sequenced sample: peripheral blood. Receptor source: a man aged 50-60 years with acute or convalescent COVID-19.

The V call is TRBV9, the J call TRBJ1-2; the D gene is possibly TRBD1 (5 bases). This CDR3 is built from 15 residues. The V gene's germline CDR1 is SGDLS and CDR2 YYNGEE. Trimming stripped 0 bases from V and 6 bases from J, with 15 bases between. The DNA of the CDR3 is TGTGCCAGCAGCGTAGAAGGGAGGGGAGAAAATGGCTACACCTTC. Translating gives CASSVEGRGENGYTF. Full variable domain (remainder filled in from reference TRBV9 and TRBJ1-2): DSGVTQTPKHLITATGQRVTLRCSPRSGDLSVYWYQQSLDQGLQFLIQYYNGEERAKGNILERFSAQQFPDLHSELNLSSLELGDSALYFCASSVEGRGENGYTFGSGTRLTVV.

This clone appeared once. This chain links TRBV27 with TRBJ1-2; tentative D call: TRBD1 (6 bases). Germline-derived CDR1 and CDR2 are MNHEY and SMNVEV (reference sequence). V was pared by 1 base and J by 2 bases, with 11 bases between. The CDR3 is 15 amino acids. For the CDR3, the DNA is TGTGCCAGCAGTTTATTGGGACAAACAAACTATGGCTACACCTTC. Encoded protein: CASSLLGQTNYGYTF.

This chain connects TRBV2 to TRBJ1-1; D unclear. Germline V CDR1 and CDR2: SNHLY, FYNNEI. V was trimmed by 7 bases and J by 5 bases, leaving 20 bases between them. This CDR3 region has 15 residues. This CDR3 reads CASKRTGISGTEAFF. CDR3 coding DNA: TGTGCCAGCAAGAGAACCGGGATTTCGGGGACTGAAGCTTTCTTT.

The table lists this clone with a few counts. CDR3 region: CASSLFSRGQVEQYF. In DNA form, the CDR3 reads TGTGCCAGCAGTCTCTTCTCCAGGGGGCAGGTTGAGCAGTACTTC. The chain couples TRBV2 to TRBJ2-7; 8 bases line up with TRBD1. CDR3 length: 15 residues. V shed 5 bases, J shed 7 bases, and the junction held 13 bases outside the gene matches. Per germline, CDR1 SNHLY and CDR2 FYNNEI.

The rearrangement uses TRBV7-3 and TRBJ2-3, with 8 nucleotides matching TRBD2. The CDR3 is made up of 15 amino acids. CDR1 and CDR2 from the germline V gene are SGHTA and FQGTGA. V was pared by 3 bases and J by 2 bases, with 4 bases of the junction left unmatched. The CDR3 DNA reads TGTGCCAGCAGCTTCAGCGGGAGCTTCACAGATACGCAGTATTTT. The encoded protein is CASSFSGSFTDTQYF.

This sequence joins TRBV4-1 and TRBJ1-2; D is undetermined. CDR1 MGHRA and CDR2 YSYEKL come from the germline V gene. This CDR3 has 13 residues. V lost 4 bases and J 6 bases, leaving 12 bases between the germline ends. The CDR3 DNA is TGCGCCAGCAGCCTAAGAATGGGCAATGGCTACACCTTC. It codes for CASSLRMGNGYTF.

V and J are TRBV5-1 and TRBJ2-5; 8 bases are shared with TRBD2. The length of the CDR3 is 15 residues. Germline V CDR1 and CDR2: SGHRS, YFSETQ. The V and J ends lost 4 bases and 7 bases, in that order; junction bases with no gene match: 12. The CDR3 reads CASSDDLAGRRTQYF. The CDR3, as DNA: TGCGCCAGCAGCGATGATTTAGCGGGAAGACGGACCCAGTACTTC.

The CDR3 sequence: CASSFPGTGNEKLFF. The CDR3 coding sequence is TGTGCCAGCAGCTTCCCCGGGACAGGGAATGAAAAACTGTTTTTT. J is TRBJ1-4 and V is TRBV5-8, with 9 bases matching TRBD1. The junction had 4 bases not matched to a gene; V was cut back by 2 bases and J by 5 bases. The CDR3 sequence is 15 residues long. CDR1 and CDR2 (germline): SGHTS, YDEGEE. Full variable domain (missing parts from reference TRBV5-8 and TRBJ1-4): EAGVTQSPTHLIKTRGQQATLRCSPISGHTSVYWYQQALGLGLQFLLWYDEGEERNRGNFPPRFSGRQFPNYSSELNVNALELEDSALYLCASSFPGTGNEKLFFGSGTQLSVL.

This clone was detected a few times. The gene calls are TRBV6-5 and TRBJ1-1, with TRBD1 identical over 9 bases. Germline trimming cut 6 bases from V and 10 bases from J; bases unmatched to any gene: 9. Per germline, CDR1 MNHEY and CDR2 SVGAGI. This CDR3 spans 13 amino acids. The CDR3 here is CASSQGQGLGAFF. CDR3 nucleotides: TGTGCCAGCAGCCAGGGACAGGGCCTCGGAGCTTTCTTT.

Concerning this clone itself: One junction end disagrees with the germline gene, perhaps due to a read error. The chain joins TRBV11-2 to TRBJ1-1; D is perhaps TRBD1 (6 bases). Germline CDR1 SGHAT, CDR2 FQNNGV. This CDR3 region has 14 residues. CDR3 bases: TGTGCCAGCAGCTTAGACCTAGGGGGACGGCCCGAATCTTTT. Protein sequence: CASSLDLGGRPESF. Together with reference TRBV11-2 and TRBJ1-1, the CDR3 gives the full variable domain: EAGVAQSPRYKIIEKRQSVAFWCNPISGHATLYWYQQILGQGPKLLIQFQNNGVVDDSQLPKDRFSAERLKGVDSTLKIQPAKLEDSAVYLCASSLDLGGRPESFGQGTRLTVV.

The J gene is TRBJ1-6, the V gene TRBV7-6; D perhaps matches TRBD1 (5 bases). Germline V gene data show CDR1 as SGHVS and CDR2 as FNYEAQ. V shed 3 bases and J shed 14 bases, with 20 bases lying between them. The CDR3 totals 15 residues. For the CDR3, the DNA is TGTGCCAGCAGCTTGGGGACTCATCGGGAATTCACCCTCCACTTT. Translated: CASSLGTHREFTLHF.

The V call is TRBV6-5, the J call TRBJ1-3; a weak D match, TRBD1 (5 bases). Germline V gene sequence: CDR1 MNHEY, CDR2 SVGAGI. Trimming took off 6 bases at V and 5 bases at J, with 17 bases between the two ends. This CDR3 is 15 amino acids long. CDR3 in amino acids: CASSPDSQGRNTIYF. The CDR3 DNA reads as TGTGCCAGCAGCCCCGACAGCCAGGGAAGAAACACCATATATTTT.

This clone was observed a single time. The V call is TRBV9, the J call TRBJ1-1; D gene unclear. CDR1 and CDR2 from the germline V gene are SGDLS and YYNGEE. The CDR3 spans 16 residues. V lost 0 bases, J lost 4 bases, and 16 bases lay in between. This CDR3 reads CASSVAGEGVLTEAFF. DNA for the CDR3: TGTGCCAGCAGCGTAGCTGGTGAAGGAGTTCTCACTGAAGCTTTCTTT.

The CDR3: CASTVNSGNTIYF. CDR3 nucleotide sequence: TGTGCCAGTACGGTTAACTCTGGAAACACCATATATTTT. The rearrangement links TRBV19 to TRBJ1-3; D not resolved. The ends were cut back, 7 bases at V and 0 bases at J, with 7 bases in the middle. This CDR3 is 13 amino acids long. Germline lookup yields CDR1 LNHDA and CDR2 SQIVND (reference sequence).

The chain recombines TRBV4-1 with TRBJ2-6; no reliable D call. The V gene lost 1 base and the J gene lost 2 bases, with 15 bases spanning the gap. In germline, CDR1 is MGHRA, CDR2 YSYEKL. This CDR3 contains 18 residues. The CDR3 DNA sequence: TGCGCCAGCAGCCAAGGGATAAGCGCCTGGGCTGGGGCCAACGTCCTGACTTTC. Translating gives CASSQGISAWAGANVLTF.

This rearrangement joins TRBV7-2 to TRBJ1-1, with 9 positions matching TRBD1. V shed 5 bases, J shed 4 bases, and the junction held 8 bases outside the gene matches. The CDR3 is 15 residues long. In germline, CDR1 is SGHTA, CDR2 FQGNSA. The DNA for the CDR3 is TGTGCCAGCAGCCCGAGGACAGGGGCTGGCACTGAAGCTTTCTTT. Translating it yields CASSPRTGAGTEAFF.

Here the CDR3 DNA reads TGCAGCACCCGGACAGGGGGCGGCGAGCAGTACTTC. Amino acid sequence: CSTRTGGGEQYF. The V gene is TRBV29-1, the J gene TRBJ2-7, with 11 nucleotides matching TRBD1. Germline loops: CDR1 SQVTM, CDR2 ANQGSEA. V lost 8 bases and J lost 6; bases outside the gene matches: 6. CDR3 length: 12 amino acids.

The chain uses TRBV7-9 and TRBJ1-2; 8 bases align to TRBD1. Germline CDR1 reads SEHNR; CDR2 reads FQNEAQ (reference sequence). CDR3 length: 15 residues. Trimming at V came to 2 bases and at J to 10 bases, leaving 12 bases not matched to a gene. CDR3 coding DNA: TGTGCCAGCAGCTTAATCCCCCGACAGGGGCCGACCTACACCTTC. Protein: CASSLIPRQGPTYTF. The full variable domain, in which reference TRBV7-9 and TRBJ1-2 provide the parts outside the CDR3, is DTGVSQNPRHKITKRGQNVTFRCDPISEHNRLYWYRQTLGQGPEFLTYFQNEAQLEKSRLLSDRFSAERPKGSFSTLEIQRTEQGDSAMYLCASSLIPRQGPTYTFGSGTRLTVV.

The sample holds a few counts of this clone. This rearrangement joins TRBV24-1 to TRBJ2-1, with 10 bases identical to TRBD2. The V and J ends lost 5 bases and 6 bases, in that order; junction bases with no gene match: 6. Germline V gene lookup returns CDR1 KGHDR and CDR2 SFDVKD. This CDR3 contains 15 residues. The chain's CDR3 is CATSGRLAGVNEQFF. CDR3 in DNA: TGTGCCACCAGTGGTCGGCTAGCGGGGGTCAATGAGCAGTTCTTC.

This clone was seen just once. V and J are TRBV3-1 (or the pseudogene TRBV3-2) and TRBJ2-7, with a possible D match to TRBD2 (6 bases). Germline loops: CDR1 LGHDT, CDR2 YNNKEL (reference sequence). Trimming stripped 1 base from V and 2 bases from J, with 9 bases between. This CDR3 is built from 14 residues. This CDR3 reads CASSQGDSPYEQYF. The DNA of the CDR3 is TGTGCCAGCAGCCAAGGGGACTCCCCCTACGAGCAGTACTTC.

Of note for this clone: A junction end diverges from the germline sequence, so it may reflect a read error. The J gene is TRBJ2-7, the V gene TRBV13, with a tentative D call TRBD2 (6 bases). The CDR3 has 13 residues. Germline CDR1 reads PRHDT; CDR2 reads FYEKMQ (reference sequence). The CDR3 loop is CASTLGGNYEQYF. Written as DNA, the CDR3 is TGTGCCAGCACCTTAGGCGGGAACTACGAGCAGTACTTC. Using reference TRBV13 and TRBJ2-7 for the parts outside the CDR3, the full variable domain is AAGVIQSPRHLIKEKRETATLKCYPIPRHDTVYWYQQGPGQDPQFLISFYEKMQSDKGSIPDRFSAQQFSDYHSELNMSSLELGDSALYFCASTLGGNYEQYFGPGTRLTVT.

This clone came up a few times. The chain recombines TRBV15 with TRBJ1-5; 10 bases line up with TRBD1. V gave up 1 base and J gave up 3 bases; unmatched junction bases: 6. Per the germline V gene, CDR1 is LNHNV and CDR2 is YYDKDF (reference sequence). The CDR3 sequence is 17 residues long. In nucleotides, the CDR3 is TGTGCCACCAGCAGAGTTCGACAGGGGGCTTTCAATCAGCCCCAGCATTTT. Protein sequence: CATSRVRQGAFNQPQHF.

The V gene is TRBV19, the J gene TRBJ1-2; no clear D. The CDR3 extends over 15 amino acids. Germline CDR1 is LNHDA and CDR2 is SQIVND (reference sequence). V was cut by 3 bases and J by 4 bases, with 15 bases left in between. The CDR3 DNA sequence: TGTGCCAGTAGTATCCCACGGGTTGGCGGCTATGGCTACACCTTC. Translation: CASSIPRVGGYGYTF.